The rows below give T cell receptor beta chains drawn from one sample of a study of identical twins. One entry per CDR3 protein results from TCRdb running MiXCR on the 5' RACE reads. The data contain hundreds of thousands of distinct CDR3 sequences, 7% to 7.5% of them seen just once; the ten biggest clones take up approximately 1.5%. The data also belong to a second study, concerning yellow fever vaccine responses in identical twins.

Sequencing was performed on PBMCs. These receptors came from a young woman in good health. Each CDR3 is given with its conserved first and last residue. Fields, in order: D gene, V gene, clone size, J gene, CDR3 protein, CDR3 DNA. The D gene is left open where the match is weak. Size is omitted from some rows. Given values are once, few, many or a class for expanded clones.

.	TRBV4-1	few	TRBJ2-3	CASSQDRDPIAADTQYF	TGCGCCAGCAGCCAAGATCGGGACCCTATAGCGGCAGATACGCAGTATTTT
TRBD2	TRBV4-1	few	TRBJ2-2	CASSPSLGAGLNTGELFF	TGCGCCAGCAGCCCCTCCCTGGGAGCGGGACTGAACACCGGGGAGCTGTTTTTT
TRBD2	TRBV24-1	few	TRBJ2-2	CATSDPTSGRASGELFF	TGTGCCACCAGTGACCCCACTAGCGGGAGGGCCTCCGGGGAGCTGTTTTTT
TRBD2	TRBV11-2	.	TRBJ2-5	CASSFSKLGTSGTKETQYF	TGTGCCAGCAGCTTTTCAAAACTTGGGACTAGCGGGACAAAAGAGACCCAGTACTTC
.	TRBV5-6	few	TRBJ2-7	CASSSVRADEQYF	TGTGCCAGCAGCTCTGTACGAGCGGACGAGCAGTACTTC
TRBD1	TRBV5-1	many	TRBJ2-2	CASTTGGQANTGELFF	TGCGCCAGCACTACAGGCGGACAGGCGAACACCGGGGAGCTGTTTTTT
.	TRBV20-1	few	TRBJ2-4	CSADSADQAKNIQYF	TGCAGTGCCGACTCAGCGGACCAAGCCAAAAACATTCAGTACTTC
.	TRBV6-5	.	TRBJ2-7	CASSLPGPHEQYF	TGTGCCAGCAGTCTACCGGGACCCCACGAGCAGTACTTC
TRBD2	TRBV4-1	many	TRBJ2-1	CASSSRSGTSYNEQFF	TGCGCCAGCAGCTCACGTAGCGGGACGTCCTACAATGAGCAGTTCTTC
.	TRBV29-1	.	TRBJ2-7	CSVKGNSYEQYF	TGCAGCGTTAAGGGGAACTCCTACGAGCAGTACTTC
TRBD2	TRBV12-3/TRBV12-4	many	TRBJ2-1	CASSFLGTSLYEQFF	TGTGCCAGCAGTTTCCTCGGGACTAGTCTGTATGAGCAGTTCTTC
TRBD1	TRBV20-1	.	TRBJ2-1	CSASYRGRVNEQFF	TGCAGTGCTAGCTACAGGGGCAGGGTCAATGAGCAGTTCTTC
.	TRBV7-8	few	TRBJ2-2	CASSLYGGGIAGELFF	TGTGCCAGCAGCCTCTACGGCGGGGGCATCGCCGGGGAGCTGTTTTTT
.	TRBV6-5	many	TRBJ1-2	CASSYSTGNYGYTF	TGTGCCAGCAGTTACTCGACGGGAAACTATGGCTACACCTTC
.	TRBV12-3/TRBV12-4	few	TRBJ1-2	CASSFRDLDYGYTF	TGTGCCAGCAGCTTCCGGGACTTAGATTATGGCTACACCTTC
TRBD2	TRBV5-1	few	TRBJ2-1	CASSLIWGLAEGNEQFF	TGCGCCAGCAGCTTGATATGGGGTCTAGCGGAGGGGAATGAGCAGTTCTTC
.	TRBV14	few	TRBJ2-3	CASSQEVAVSTDTQYF	TGTGCCAGCAGCCAAGAAGTCGCGGTTAGCACAGATACGCAGTATTTT
TRBD1	TRBV28	.	TRBJ2-3	CASSPRLTGDRVSDTQYF	TGTGCCAGCAGTCCCCGCTTAACCGGCGACAGGGTATCAGATACGCAGTATTTT
.	TRBV28	few	TRBJ1-2	CASSSGINYGYTF	TGTGCCAGCAGTTCAGGGATAAACTATGGCTACACCTTC
TRBD1	TRBV20-1	many	TRBJ1-2	CSARDPGQGYGYTF	TGCAGTGCTAGAGATCCGGGACAGGGATATGGCTACACCTTC
.	TRBV12-3/TRBV12-4	.	TRBJ2-5	CASRPMIQETQYF	TGTGCCAGCAGGCCTATGATCCAAGAGACCCAGTACTTC
.	TRBV5-5	.	TRBJ2-2	CASSLLRTTGGGELFF	TGTGCCAGCAGCTTGTTGAGGACAACCGGGGGCGGGGAGCTGTTTTTT
.	TRBV2	many	TRBJ2-3	CASSVDWITDTQYF	TGTGCCAGCAGTGTAGACTGGATCACAGATACGCAGTATTTT
TRBD2	TRBV20-1	few	TRBJ2-3	CSARATSGRADTQYF	TGCAGTGCTAGAGCGACTAGCGGGAGGGCAGATACGCAGTATTTT
TRBD2	TRBV7-8	many	TRBJ2-1	CASSLSGGASNEQFF	TGTGCCAGCAGCCTTAGCGGGGGGGCCAGCAATGAGCAGTTCTTC
TRBD1	TRBV6-5	many	TRBJ2-7	CASSYGPGQVSYEQYF	TGTGCCAGCAGTTATGGTCCGGGACAGGTCTCCTACGAGCAGTACTTC
.	TRBV5-1	many	TRBJ2-1	CASSQTIHEQFF	TGCGCCAGCAGCCAAACAATCCATGAGCAGTTCTTC
.	TRBV6-5	.	TRBJ1-5	CASSFVAHQPQHF	TGTGCCAGCAGTTTTGTCGCCCATCAGCCCCAGCATTTT
TRBD1	TRBV10-2	few	TRBJ1-5	CASSEKLRDRGNSNQPQHF	TGCGCCAGCAGTGAGAAATTGAGGGACAGGGGAAATAGCAATCAGCCCCAGCATTTT
TRBD1	TRBV6-2/TRBV6-3	many	TRBJ1-1	CASSYWTGGTEAFF	TGTGCCAGCAGTTACTGGACAGGGGGAACTGAAGCTTTCTTT
.	TRBV6-1	few	TRBJ2-3	CASTIAGTTDTQYF	TGTGCCAGCACAATCGCGGGCACCACAGATACGCAGTATTTT
TRBD2	TRBV11-2	.	TRBJ2-1	CASGRTSGSYNEQFF	TGTGCCAGCGGTCGGACTAGCGGGTCCTACAATGAGCAGTTCTTC
.	TRBV4-2	few	TRBJ2-3	CASSQDGTGAGADTQYF	TGTGCCAGCAGCCAAGATGGGACGGGGGCCGGGGCAGATACGCAGTATTTT
TRBD1	TRBV12-3/TRBV12-4	.	TRBJ2-1	CASRLDRVEQFF	TGTGCCAGCAGATTAGACAGGGTTGAGCAGTTCTTC
TRBD2	TRBV7-6	many	TRBJ2-7	CASSLGLAGVDEQYF	TGTGCCAGCAGCCTGGGTCTAGCGGGAGTAGACGAGCAGTACTTC
.	TRBV7-9	many	TRBJ1-4	CASSQQGVTNEKLFF	TGTGCCAGCAGCCAACAAGGGGTAACTAATGAAAAACTGTTTTTT
TRBD1	TRBV27	.	TRBJ1-1	CASGLSGQGVAFF	TGTGCCAGCGGTTTATCCGGACAGGGAGTAGCTTTCTTT
.	TRBV11-2	.	TRBJ2-3	CASSSRTMDTQYF	TGTGCCAGCAGCTCCAGGACAATGGATACGCAGTATTTT
TRBD2	TRBV5-1	many	TRBJ2-3	CASSFSGIGTDTQYF	TGCGCCAGCAGCTTTAGCGGGATAGGCACAGATACGCAGTATTTT
.	TRBV7-6	.	TRBJ2-7	CASSLAGSLHEQYF	TGTGCCAGCAGCTTAGCCGGGAGCCTCCACGAGCAGTACTTC
.	TRBV15	many	TRBJ2-1	CATSRPPLNEQFF	TGTGCCACCAGCAGACCCCCTCTGAATGAGCAGTTCTTC
.	TRBV10-3	many	TRBJ2-7	CAISDWLKSAEQYF	TGTGCCATCAGTGATTGGCTGAAGTCAGCCGAGCAGTACTTC
TRBD2	TRBV28	.	TRBJ2-7	CASRSGSLNEQYF	TGTGCCAGCAGAAGCGGGAGTTTGAACGAGCAGTACTTC
.	TRBV28	many	TRBJ2-3	CASSFSGGLNERHTQYF	TGTGCCAGCAGTTTTAGTGGCGGGTTGAATGAACGTCATACGCAGTATTTT
.	TRBV27	.	TRBJ1-1	CASSRAGRQQAFF	TGTGCCAGCAGTCGGGCAGGGAGACAGCAAGCTTTCTTT